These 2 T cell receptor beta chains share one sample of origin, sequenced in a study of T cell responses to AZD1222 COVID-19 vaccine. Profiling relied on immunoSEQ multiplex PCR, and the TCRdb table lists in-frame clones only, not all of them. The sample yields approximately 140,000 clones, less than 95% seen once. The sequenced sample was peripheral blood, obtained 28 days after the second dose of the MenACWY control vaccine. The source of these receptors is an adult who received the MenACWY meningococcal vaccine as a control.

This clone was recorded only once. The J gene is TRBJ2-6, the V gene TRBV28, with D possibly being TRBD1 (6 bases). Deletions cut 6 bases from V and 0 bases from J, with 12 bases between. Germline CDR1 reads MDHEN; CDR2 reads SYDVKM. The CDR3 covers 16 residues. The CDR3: CASSATGNSGANVLTF. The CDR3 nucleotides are TGTGCCAGCAGCGCAACAGGGAACTCTGGGGCCAACGTCCTGACTTTC.

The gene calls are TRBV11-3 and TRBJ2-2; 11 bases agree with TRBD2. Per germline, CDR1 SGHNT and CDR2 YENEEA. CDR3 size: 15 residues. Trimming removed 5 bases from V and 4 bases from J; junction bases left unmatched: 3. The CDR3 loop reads CASSRTSGGTGELFF. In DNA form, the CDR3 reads TGTGCCAGCAGCCGTACTAGCGGGGGCACCGGGGAGCTGTTTTTT.